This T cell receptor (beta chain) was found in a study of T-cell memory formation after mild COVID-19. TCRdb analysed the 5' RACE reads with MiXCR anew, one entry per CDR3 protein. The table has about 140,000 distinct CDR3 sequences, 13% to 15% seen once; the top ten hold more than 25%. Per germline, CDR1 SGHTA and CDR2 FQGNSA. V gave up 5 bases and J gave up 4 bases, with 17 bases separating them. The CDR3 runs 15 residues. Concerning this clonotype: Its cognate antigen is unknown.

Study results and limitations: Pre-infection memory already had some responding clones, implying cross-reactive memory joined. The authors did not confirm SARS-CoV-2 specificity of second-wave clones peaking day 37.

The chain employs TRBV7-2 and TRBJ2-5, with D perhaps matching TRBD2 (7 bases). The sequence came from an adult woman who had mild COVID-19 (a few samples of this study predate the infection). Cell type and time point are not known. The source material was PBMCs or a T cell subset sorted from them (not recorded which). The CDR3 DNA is TGTGCCAGCAGCCAAGGAAGGGGGGGCCGAGAGACCCAGTACTTC. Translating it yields CASSQGRGGRETQYF.